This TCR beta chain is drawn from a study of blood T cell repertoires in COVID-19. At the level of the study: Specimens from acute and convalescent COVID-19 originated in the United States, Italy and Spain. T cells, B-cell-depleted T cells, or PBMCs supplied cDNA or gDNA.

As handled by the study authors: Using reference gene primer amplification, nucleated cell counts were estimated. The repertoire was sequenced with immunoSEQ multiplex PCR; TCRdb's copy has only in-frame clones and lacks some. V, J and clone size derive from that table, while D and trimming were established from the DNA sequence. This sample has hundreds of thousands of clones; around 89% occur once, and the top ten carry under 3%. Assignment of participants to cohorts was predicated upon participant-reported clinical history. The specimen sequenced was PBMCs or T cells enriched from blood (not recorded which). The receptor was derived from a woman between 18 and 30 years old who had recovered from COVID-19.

Written as DNA, the CDR3 is TGTGCCAGCAGCCGGATGGGAGCGGGCTCCTACGAGCAGTACTTC. It yields the protein CASSRMGAGSYEQYF. V usage is TRBV11-2 and J usage is TRBJ2-7; TRBD2 might be the D (6 bases). The CDR3 is 15 amino acids. Germline assignment: CDR1 SGHAT and CDR2 FQNNGV. Trimming left V 5 bases short and J 0 bases short, with 14 bases between.